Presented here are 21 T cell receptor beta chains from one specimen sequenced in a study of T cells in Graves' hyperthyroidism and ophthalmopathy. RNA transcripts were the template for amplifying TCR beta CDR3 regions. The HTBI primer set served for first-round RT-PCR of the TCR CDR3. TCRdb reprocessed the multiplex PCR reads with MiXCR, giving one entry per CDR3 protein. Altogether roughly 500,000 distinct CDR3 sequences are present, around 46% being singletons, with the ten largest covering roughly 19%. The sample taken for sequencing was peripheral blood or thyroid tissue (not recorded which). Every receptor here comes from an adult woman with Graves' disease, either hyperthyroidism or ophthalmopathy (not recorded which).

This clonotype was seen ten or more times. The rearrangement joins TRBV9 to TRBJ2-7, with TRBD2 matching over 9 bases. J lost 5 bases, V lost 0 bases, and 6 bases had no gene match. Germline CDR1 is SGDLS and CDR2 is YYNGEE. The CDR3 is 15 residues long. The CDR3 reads CASSVGRTSADEQYF. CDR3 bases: TGTGCCAGCAGCGTAGGCAGGACTAGCGCAGACGAGCAGTACTTC.

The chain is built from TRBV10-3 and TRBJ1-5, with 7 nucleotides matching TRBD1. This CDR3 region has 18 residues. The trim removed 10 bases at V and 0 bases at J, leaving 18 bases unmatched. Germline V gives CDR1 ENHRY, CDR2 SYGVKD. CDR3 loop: CASSPTRGTVNSNQPQHF. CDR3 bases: TGTGCCAGCTCACCAACGAGGGGGACAGTTAATAGCAATCAGCCCCAGCATTTT.

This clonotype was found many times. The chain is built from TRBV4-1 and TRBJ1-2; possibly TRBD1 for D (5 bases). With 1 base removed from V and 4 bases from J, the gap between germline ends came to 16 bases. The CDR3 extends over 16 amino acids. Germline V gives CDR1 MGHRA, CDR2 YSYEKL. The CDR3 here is CASSQVGARRTYGYTF. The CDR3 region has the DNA TGCGCCAGCAGCCAAGTTGGGGCCAGGCGGACCTATGGCTACACCTTC.

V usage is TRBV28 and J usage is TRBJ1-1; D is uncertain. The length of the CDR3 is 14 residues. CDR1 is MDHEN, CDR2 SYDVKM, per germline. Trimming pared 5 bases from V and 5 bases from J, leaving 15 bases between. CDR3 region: CASSRRPTRTEAFF. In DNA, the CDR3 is TGTGCCAGCAGTCGCCGGCCGACCCGAACTGAAGCTTTCTTT.

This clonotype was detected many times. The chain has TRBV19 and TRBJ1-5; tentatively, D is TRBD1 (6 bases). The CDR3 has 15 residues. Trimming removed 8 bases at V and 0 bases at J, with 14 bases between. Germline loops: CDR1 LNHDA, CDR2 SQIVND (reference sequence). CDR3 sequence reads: CASHKTGNSNQPQHF. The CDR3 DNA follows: TGTGCCAGTCATAAAACAGGGAATAGCAATCAGCCCCAGCATTTT.

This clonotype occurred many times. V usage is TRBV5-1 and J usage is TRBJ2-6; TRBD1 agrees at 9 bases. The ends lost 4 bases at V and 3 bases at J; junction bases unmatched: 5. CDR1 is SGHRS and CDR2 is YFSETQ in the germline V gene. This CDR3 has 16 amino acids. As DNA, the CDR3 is TGCGCCAGCAGCCCCGGGACAGGGAATGGGGCCAACGTCCTGACTTTC. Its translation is CASSPGTGNGANVLTF.

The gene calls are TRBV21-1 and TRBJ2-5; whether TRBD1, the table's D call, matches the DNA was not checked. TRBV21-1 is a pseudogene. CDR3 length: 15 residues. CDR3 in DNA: TGTGCCAGCAGCAAAGCAGGGGGCCTTGGGGAGACCCAGTACTTC. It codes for CASSKAGGLGETQYF.

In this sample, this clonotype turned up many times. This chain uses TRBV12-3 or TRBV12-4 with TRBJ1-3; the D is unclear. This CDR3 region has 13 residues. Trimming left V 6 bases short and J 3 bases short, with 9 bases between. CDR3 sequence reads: CASSPDGGNTIYF. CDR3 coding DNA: TGTGCCAGCAGCCCGGACGGTGGAAACACCATATATTTT.

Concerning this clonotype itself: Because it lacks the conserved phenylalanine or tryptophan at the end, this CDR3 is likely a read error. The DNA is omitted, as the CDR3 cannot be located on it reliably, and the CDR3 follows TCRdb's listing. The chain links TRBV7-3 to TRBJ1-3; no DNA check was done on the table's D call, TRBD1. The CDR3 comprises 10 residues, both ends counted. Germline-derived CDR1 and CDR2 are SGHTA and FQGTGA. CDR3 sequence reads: CASSPDRVRT.

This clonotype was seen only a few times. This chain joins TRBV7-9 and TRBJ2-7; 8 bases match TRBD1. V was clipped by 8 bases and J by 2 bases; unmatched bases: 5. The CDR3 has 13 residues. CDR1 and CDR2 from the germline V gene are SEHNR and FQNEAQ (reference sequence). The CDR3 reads CASADRVAYEQYF. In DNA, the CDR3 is TGTGCCAGCGCGGACAGGGTGGCCTACGAGCAGTACTTC.

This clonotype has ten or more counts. The CDR3 DNA sequence: TGTGCTAGTGGCGCACCGGGCCCAGGAGGAGAGACCCAGTACTTC. The encoded protein is CASGAPGPGGETQYF. V is TRBV12-5 and J is TRBJ2-5; D may be TRBD2 (5 bases). The CDR3 loop spans 15 amino acids. CDR1 is LGHNT, CDR2 FRNRAP, per germline. Trimming removed 6 bases at V and 4 bases at J, with 18 bases between.

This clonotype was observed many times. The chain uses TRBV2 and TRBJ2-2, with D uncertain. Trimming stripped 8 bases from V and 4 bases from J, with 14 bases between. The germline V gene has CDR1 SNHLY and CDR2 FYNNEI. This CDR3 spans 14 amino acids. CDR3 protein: CASRHRATTGELFF. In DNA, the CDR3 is TGTGCCAGCCGTCATAGGGCCACCACCGGGGAGCTGTTTTTT.

Here the CDR3 reads CASGAGGNQETQYF. The DNA for the CDR3 is TGTGCCAGCGGAGCGGGAGGTAACCAAGAGACCCAGTACTTC. The chain links TRBV7-9 to TRBJ2-5; 9 bases are a match to TRBD2. CDR3 size: 14 residues. J lost 0 bases, V lost 8 bases, and 4 bases had no gene match. In germline, CDR1 is SEHNR, CDR2 FQNEAQ (reference sequence).

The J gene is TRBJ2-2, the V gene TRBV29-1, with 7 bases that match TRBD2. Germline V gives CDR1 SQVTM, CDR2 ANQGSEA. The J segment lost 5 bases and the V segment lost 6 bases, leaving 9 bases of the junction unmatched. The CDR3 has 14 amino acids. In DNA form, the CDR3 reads TGCAGCGTCCTTGGGGAGGGCCATACCGGGGAGCTGTTTTTT. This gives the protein CSVLGEGHTGELFF.

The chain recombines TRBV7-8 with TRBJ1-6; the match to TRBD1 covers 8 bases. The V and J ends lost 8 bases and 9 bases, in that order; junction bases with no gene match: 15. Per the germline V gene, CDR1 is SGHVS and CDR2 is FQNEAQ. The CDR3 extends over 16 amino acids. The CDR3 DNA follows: TGTGCCAGCTCTCACACGGCAGGGGGCAGAGGTTCACCCCTCCACTTT. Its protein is CASSHTAGGRGSPLHF.

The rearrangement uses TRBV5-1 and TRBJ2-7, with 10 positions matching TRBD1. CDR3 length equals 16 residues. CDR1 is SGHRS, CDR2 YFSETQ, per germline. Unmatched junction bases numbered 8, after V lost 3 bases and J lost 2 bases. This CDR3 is CASSYPDRGKAYEQYF. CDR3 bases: TGCGCCAGCAGCTACCCGGACAGGGGGAAAGCCTACGAGCAGTACTTC.

The CDR3 DNA sequence: TGTGCCACCAGTGATTTTGCGGGGACGGAGACCCAGTACTTC. As protein: CATSDFAGTETQYF. The chain carries TRBV24-1 and TRBJ2-5; TRBD2 might be the D (6 bases). V lost 1 base to trimming and J lost 5 bases, with 10 bases between them. Per the germline V gene, CDR1 is KGHDR and CDR2 is SFDVKD. The CDR3 covers 14 residues.

The CDR3 nucleotides read TGTGCCAGCAGTGACGCGGGGGAGAGTGGTACTAATGAAAAACTGTTTTTT. Encoded protein: CASSDAGESGTNEKLFF. The chain is built from TRBV25-1 and TRBJ1-4; D may be TRBD1 (5 bases). Germline loops: CDR1 MGHDK, CDR2 SYGVNS. The V end lost 3 bases, the J end lost 2 bases, and 16 bases lay between the germline ends. The CDR3 totals 17 residues.

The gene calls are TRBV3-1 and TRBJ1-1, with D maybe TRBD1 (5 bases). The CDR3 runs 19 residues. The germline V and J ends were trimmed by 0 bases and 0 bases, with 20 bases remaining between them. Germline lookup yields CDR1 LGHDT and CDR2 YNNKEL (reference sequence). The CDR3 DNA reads TGTGCCAGCAGCCAAGATCCCTACCGGGACGGATTTATGAACACTGAAGCTTTCTTT. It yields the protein CASSQDPYRDGFMNTEAFF.

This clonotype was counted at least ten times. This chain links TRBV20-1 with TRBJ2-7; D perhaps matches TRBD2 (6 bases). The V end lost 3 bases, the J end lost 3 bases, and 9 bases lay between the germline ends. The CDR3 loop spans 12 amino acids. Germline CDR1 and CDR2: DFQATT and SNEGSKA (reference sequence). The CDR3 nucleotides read TGCAGTGCTAGCACGGACTACTACGAGCAGTACTTC. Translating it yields CSASTDYYEQYF.

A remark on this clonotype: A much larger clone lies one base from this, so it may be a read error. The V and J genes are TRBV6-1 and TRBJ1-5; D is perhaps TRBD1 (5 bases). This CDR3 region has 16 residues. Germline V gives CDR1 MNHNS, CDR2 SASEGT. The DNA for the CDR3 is TGTGCCATCAGTGAAGATATGGGACGGTACAATCAGCCCCAGCATTTT. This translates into CAISEDMGRYNQPQHF.